The 20 T cell receptor beta chains in this list originate from one sample, sequenced in a study of blood T cell repertoires in COVID-19. Only in-frame clones appear in the TCRdb table, and some are missing; sequencing was by immunoSEQ multiplex PCR. The sample records about 75,000 clones, more than 75% being singletons. Sequenced input: peripheral blood. The receptors originated from a human donor in a cohort sampled during active COVID-19.

In this sample, this clone turned up once. The V call is TRBV24-1, the J call TRBJ2-3; 8 bases are shared with TRBD2. Trimming cost V 2 bases and J 2 bases; bases outside gene matches: 8. The germline CDR1 and CDR2 sequences are KGHDR and SFDVKD. The CDR3 length is 17 residues. The CDR3 reads CATSDSPLAEDTDTQYF. DNA for the CDR3: TGTGCCACCAGTGATTCTCCACTAGCGGAAGACACAGATACGCAGTATTTT.

This chain connects TRBV15 to TRBJ2-1; 7 nucleotides agree with TRBD2. Germline-derived CDR1 and CDR2 are LNHNV and YYDKDF (reference sequence). J was trimmed by 7 bases and V by 1 base; bases with no gene match: 4. The CDR3 is made up of 14 amino acids. The CDR3 DNA sequence: TGTGCCACCAGCAGAGTGGGACTAAGAAATGAGCAGTTCTTC. Amino acid sequence: CATSRVGLRNEQFF.

The rearrangement uses TRBV6-5 and TRBJ2-2, with D hard to call. Germline lookup yields CDR1 MNHEY and CDR2 SVGAGI. V was trimmed by 6 bases and J by 9 bases, leaving 8 bases between them. The CDR3 sequence is 11 residues long. CDR3 sequence reads: CASRALRELFF. The CDR3 DNA follows: TGTGCCAGCAGGGCCCTGAGGGAGCTGTTTTTT.

The V call is TRBV3-1 (or the pseudogene TRBV3-2), the J call TRBJ1-4; D unclear. The V gene's germline CDR1 is LGHDT and CDR2 YNNKEL (reference sequence). This CDR3 spans 13 amino acids. V was pared by 0 bases and J by 10 bases, with 9 bases between. CDR3 nucleotide sequence: TGTGCCAGCAGCCAAGATCGACGGGGAAAACTGTTTTTT. Its translation: CASSQDRRGKLFF.

J is TRBJ2-2 and V is TRBV19, with TRBD2 matching over 11 bases. The trim removed 10 bases at V and 0 bases at J, leaving 4 bases unmatched. The CDR3 has 15 amino acids. Germline V gene lookup returns CDR1 LNHDA and CDR2 SQIVND (reference sequence). The DNA for the CDR3 is TGTGCCACCAGGGGACTAGCGGCGAACACCGGGGAGCTGTTTTTT. This sequence encodes CATRGLAANTGELFF.

The V call is TRBV5-4, the J call TRBJ1-2; 9 positions match TRBD1. With V trimmed by 6 bases and J by 0 bases, 9 bases remained unmatched. The germline V gene encodes CDR1 SGHNT and CDR2 YYREEE (reference sequence). The CDR3 is 16 residues long. This CDR3 is CASTTGQGSTNYGYTF. Here the CDR3 DNA reads TGTGCCAGCACCACGGGACAGGGATCAACTAACTATGGCTACACCTTC.

The chain couples TRBV4-2 to TRBJ1-1; 7 bases match TRBD1. CDR3 size: 15 residues. Trimming at V came to 0 bases and at J to 8 bases, leaving 9 bases not matched to a gene. Germline CDR1 LGHNA, CDR2 YNFKEQ. The CDR3 sequence: CASSQDTGEWSEAFF. The CDR3 coding sequence is TGTGCCAGCAGCCAAGATACAGGGGAGTGGTCGGAAGCTTTCTTT.

The V and J genes are TRBV5-4 and TRBJ1-4; tentatively, D is TRBD1 (6 bases). The germline V gene has CDR1 SGHNT and CDR2 YYREEE (reference sequence). This CDR3 spans 12 amino acids. Trimming took off 3 bases at V and 12 bases at J, with 12 bases between the two ends. The CDR3 nucleotides read TGTGCCAGCAGCTCAGGGGAAGGACAACTGTTTTTT. This gives the protein CASSSGEGQLFF.

This clone was counted once. The V and J genes are TRBV18 and TRBJ1-2; D gene ambiguous. The length of the CDR3 is 13 residues. Germline values: CDR1 KGHSH, CDR2 LQKENI. V was cut by 3 bases and J by 1 base, with 6 bases left in between. CDR3 protein: CASSPNSNYGYTF. CDR3 nucleotides: TGTGCCAGCTCACCGAACAGTAACTATGGCTACACCTTC.

This chain uses TRBV19 with TRBJ2-5; 9 bases line up with TRBD2. CDR1 LNHDA and CDR2 SQIVND come from the germline V gene (reference sequence). J gave up 4 bases and V 5 bases, and 11 bases lay outside the gene matches. CDR3 length equals 16 residues. The CDR3 protein is CASSEGSGRGLETQYF. CDR3 in DNA: TGTGCCAGTAGTGAGGGTAGCGGGAGAGGGTTAGAGACCCAGTACTTC.

This sequence joins TRBV9 and TRBJ2-5; 11 positions agree with TRBD2. CDR3 length: 15 residues. Germline trimming cut 3 bases from V and 2 bases from J; bases unmatched to any gene: 3. In germline, CDR1 is SGDLS, CDR2 YYNGEE. This chain's CDR3 is CASSALAGGQETQYF. The CDR3, as DNA: TGTGCCAGCAGCGCCTTAGCGGGAGGGCAAGAGACCCAGTACTTC.

The genes are TRBV19 and TRBJ1-5; D unclear. The CDR3 is 13 amino acids. V shed 8 bases and J shed 4 bases, with 12 bases lying between them. From germline, CDR1 is LNHDA and CDR2 SQIVND (reference sequence). DNA of the CDR3: TGTGCCAGTGCCGCGGCAATGAATCAGCCCCAGCATTTT. Its protein is CASAAAMNQPQHF.

The chain couples TRBV7-8 to TRBJ1-3; D remains unclear. The CDR3 has 16 amino acids. V lost 0 bases, J lost 3 bases, and 12 bases lay in between. Germline assignment: CDR1 SGHVS and CDR2 FQNEAQ. This chain's CDR3 is CASSLAIAGYGNTIYF. CDR3 in DNA: TGTGCCAGCAGCTTAGCTATTGCCGGGTATGGAAACACCATATATTTT.

The CDR3 spells CALIALGQNTEAFF. Written as DNA, the CDR3 is TGTGCCTTGATTGCGCTGGGGCAGAACACTGAAGCTTTCTTT. The rearrangement uses TRBV28 and TRBJ1-1; weak D call: TRBD1 (5 bases). Germline V CDR1 and CDR2: MDHEN, SYDVKM. V lost 11 bases to trimming and J lost 1 base, with 17 bases between them. The CDR3 contains 14 residues. The variable domain in full, completed from reference TRBV28 and TRBJ1-1, reads DVKVTQSSRYLVKRTGEKVFLECVQDMDHENMFWYRQDPGLGLRLIYFSYDVKMKEKGDIPEGYSVSREKKERFSLILESASTNQTSMYLCALIALGQNTEAFFGQGTRLTVV.

The genes are TRBV19 and TRBJ2-2, with 8 bases lining up with TRBD1. The length of the CDR3 is 15 residues. The V gene's germline CDR1 is LNHDA and CDR2 SQIVND (reference sequence). Germline trimming cut 6 bases from V and 2 bases from J; bases unmatched to any gene: 5. The CDR3 sequence is CASRPRGLNTGELFF. In DNA, the CDR3 is TGTGCCAGTAGACCCAGGGGGCTTAACACCGGGGAGCTGTTTTTT.

J is TRBJ2-5 and V is TRBV3-1 (or the pseudogene TRBV3-2); D remains ambiguous. V shed 1 base and J shed 5 bases, with 14 bases lying between them. The CDR3 has 15 residues. Germline V lookup: CDR1 LGHDT, CDR2 YNNKEL (reference sequence). The CDR3 loop reads CASSQVSRLKETQYF. CDR3 bases: TGTGCCAGCAGCCAAGTTTCCAGGTTGAAGGAGACCCAGTACTTC.

The gene calls are TRBV7-2 and TRBJ2-5; 8 bases are a match to TRBD1. J lost 4 bases, V lost 4 bases, and 20 bases had no gene match. Germline CDR1 SGHTA, CDR2 FQGNSA. This CDR3 is built from 19 residues. This CDR3 is CASSSSGGARGYTLETQYF. The CDR3 bases are TGTGCCAGCAGCTCATCAGGGGGCGCGAGGGGGTATACTCTAGAGACCCAGTACTTC.

This clone was counted a few times. The chain uses TRBV3-1 (or the pseudogene TRBV3-2) and TRBJ2-1; D is unclear. Trimming stripped 4 bases from V and 7 bases from J, with 5 bases between. The CDR3 sequence is 11 residues long. The V gene's germline CDR1 is LGHDT and CDR2 YNNKEL (reference sequence). CDR3 protein: CASSRQNEQFF. In DNA form, the CDR3 reads TGTGCCAGCAGCCGCCAGAATGAGCAGTTCTTC.

This sequence joins TRBV5-1 and TRBJ2-3, with D hard to call. CDR3 size: 18 residues. The V end lost 3 bases, the J end lost 1 base, and 21 bases lay between the germline ends. Per the germline V gene, CDR1 is SGHRS and CDR2 is YFSETQ. The CDR3 is CASSSRPASGGRTDTQYF. In nucleotides, the CDR3 is TGCGCCAGCAGCTCTAGACCCGCATCTGGCGGTCGCACAGATACGCAGTATTTT. The full variable domain, rest sourced from reference TRBV5-1 and TRBJ2-3, is KAGVTQTPRYLIKTRGQQVTLSCSPISGHRSVSWYQQTPGQGLQFLFEYFSETQRNKGNFPGRFSGRQFSNSRSEMNVSTLELGDSALYLCASSSRPASGGRTDTQYFGPGTRLTVL.

This sequence joins TRBV29-1 and TRBJ1-5, with TRBD1 matching over 9 bases. Germline loops: CDR1 SQVTM, CDR2 ANQGSEA. The junction had 10 bases not matched to a gene; V was cut back by 3 bases and J by 1 base. The CDR3 is 17 amino acids. The CDR3 spells CSVDGKQGAVSNQPQHF. DNA for the CDR3: TGCAGCGTTGATGGAAAACAGGGGGCGGTCAGCAATCAGCCCCAGCATTTT.